Below are 12 T cell receptor beta chains sequenced from a single sample in a study of blood T cell repertoires in COVID-19. The protocol was immunoSEQ multiplex PCR, while the TCRdb copy is restricted to in-frame clones and leaves out a portion. The data hold 130,000 to 150,000 clones, with roughly 76% observed a single time. Sequenced sample: peripheral blood. Source of these receptors: an older man with acute or convalescent COVID-19.

This clone was found a few times. The chain couples TRBV21-1 to TRBJ2-3; the D segment call TRBD1 is taken from the table without a DNA check. TRBV21-1 is marked as a pseudogene. There are 17 residues in the CDR3. The CDR3 nucleotides are TGTGCCAGCAGCTGGGGGTTAACAGGGGGCTCCACAGATACGCAGTATTTT. Amino acids: CASSWGLTGGSTDTQYF.

This chain uses TRBV6-5 with TRBJ1-2; D ambiguous. Germline CDR1 and CDR2: MNHEY and SVGAGI. V was shortened by 10 bases and J by 7 bases, with 16 bases between the two germline ends. There are 12 residues in the CDR3. The CDR3 DNA reads TGTGCCACACGGCGAACAGACCTTGGCTACACCTTC. It is translated as CATRRTDLGYTF.

This clone was counted between two and nine times. V and J are TRBV28 and TRBJ2-4, with a tentative D call TRBD1 (5 bases). In germline, CDR1 is MDHEN, CDR2 SYDVKM. Trimming shortened V by 5 bases and J by 2 bases, and 13 bases separated the two germline ends. This CDR3 has 15 amino acids. The DNA for the CDR3 is TGTGCCAGCAGTGTGCAGGGATCTACCAAAAACATTCAGTACTTC. As protein: CASSVQGSTKNIQYF.

This chain joins TRBV5-4 and TRBJ2-1, with D unclear. V was clipped by 4 bases and J by 0 bases, with 14 bases between them. The V gene's germline CDR1 is SGHNT and CDR2 YYREEE (reference sequence). The CDR3 spans 16 residues. The CDR3 region is CASSPRGRGSYNEQFF. In nucleotides, the CDR3 is TGTGCCAGCAGCCCACGAGGCCGCGGCTCCTACAATGAGCAGTTCTTC.

The chain has TRBV28 and TRBJ1-2; D might be TRBD1 (5 bases). There are 14 residues in the CDR3. The V end lost 6 bases, the J end lost 0 bases, and 11 bases lay between the germline ends. Looked up from germline, CDR1 is MDHEN and CDR2 is SYDVKM. Here the CDR3 reads CASRMGLSNYGYTF. In DNA form, the CDR3 reads TGTGCCAGCAGGATGGGACTGTCTAACTATGGCTACACCTTC.

Concerning this clone: Other nucleotide sequences from this sample produce the same CDR3. The genes are TRBV5-6 and TRBJ2-3, with D perhaps matching TRBD1 (5 bases). V was pared by 1 base and J by 2 bases, with 8 bases between. From germline, CDR1 is SGHDT and CDR2 YYEEEE. The CDR3 is 14 residues long. The CDR3 sequence: CASSLQGATDTQYF. As DNA, the CDR3 is TGTGCCAGCAGCTTGCAGGGCGCCACAGATACGCAGTATTTT.

The chain has TRBV7-2 and TRBJ2-1, with TRBD2 matching 11 bases. This CDR3 contains 19 residues. Germline assignment: CDR1 SGHTA and CDR2 FQGNSA. V gave up 5 bases and J gave up 6 bases; unmatched junction bases: 18. The CDR3 DNA follows: TGTGCCAGCAGCGGCCGGGGTAGCGGGGGGGCCATGTCCGGCAATGAGCAGTTCTTC. It specifies CASSGRGSGGAMSGNEQFF.

The chain couples TRBV7-3 to TRBJ2-3; D may be TRBD2 (6 bases). There are 13 residues in the CDR3. V shed 4 bases and J shed 9 bases, with 14 bases lying between them. CDR1 and CDR2 (germline): SGHTA, FQGTGA. The CDR3 sequence is CASSSYQEGTQYF. The CDR3 DNA reads as TGTGCCAGCAGCTCCTACCAGGAGGGAACGCAGTATTTT. Full variable domain (outside the CDR3, taken from reference TRBV7-3 and TRBJ2-3): GAGVSQTPSNKVTEKGKYVELRCDPISGHTALYWYRQSLGQGPEFLIYFQGTGAADDSGLPNDRFFAVRPEGSVSTLKIQRTERGDSAVYLCASSSYQEGTQYFGPGTRLTVL.

V and J are TRBV7-3 and TRBJ2-2, with TRBD1 matching 8 bases. The CDR3 runs 16 residues. V was clipped by 4 bases and J by 6 bases; unmatched bases: 10. Germline CDR1 and CDR2: SGHTA and FQGTGA. The CDR3 region is CASSSMADRGAGELFF. CDR3 nucleotides: TGTGCCAGCAGCTCAATGGCTGACAGGGGCGCCGGGGAGCTGTTTTTT.

CDR3 bases: TGTGCCAGCAGTTTTAACAGGGGGCCCACGACCCAGCCCCAGCATTTT. Its translation: CASSFNRGPTTQPQHF. The V and J genes are TRBV28 and TRBJ1-5, with 9 bases that match TRBD1. The V segment lost 3 bases and the J segment 7 bases; nucleotides outside the gene matches: 10. This CDR3 region has 16 residues. The germline V gene encodes CDR1 MDHEN and CDR2 SYDVKM.

The chain recombines TRBV27 with TRBJ2-7; TRBD2 aligns across 8 bases. The junction had 7 bases not matched to a gene; V was cut back by 10 bases and J by 2 bases. This CDR3 has 13 amino acids. Per the germline V gene, CDR1 is MNHEY and CDR2 is SMNVEV (reference sequence). The DNA for the CDR3 is TGTGCCACACAAAGAGCGGGGGCCTACGAGCAGTACTTC. This encodes CATQRAGAYEQYF.

This rearrangement joins TRBV11-2 to TRBJ1-4, with D possibly being TRBD1 (5 bases). There are 14 residues in the CDR3. Germline lookup yields CDR1 SGHAT and CDR2 FQNNGV. V was pared by 5 bases and J by 3 bases, with 10 bases between. CDR3 in DNA: TGTGCCAGCAGCCGTATGACAGCTAATGAAAAACTGTTTTTT. It codes for CASSRMTANEKLFF.